This T cell receptor (beta chain) was sequenced for a study of T cell responses to AZD1222 COVID-19 vaccine (dated by TCRdb to the early 2020s). Study-level background: Because spike-specific TCR depth and breadth did not differ between the two schedules, AZD1222 recipients who got a second dose at roughly 4 weeks were pooled with those who got a second dose at roughly 12 weeks. A total of approximately 230 trial participants underwent TCR sequencing, of whom 207 received two doses of AZD1222 and around 26 received two doses of the MenACWY control vaccine. Trial participants were enrolled by age into 18-55, 56-69 and 70-plus year subgroups, with around 150, 28 and 57 TCR-sequenced participants respectively.

In regard to this clone: The antigen it recognizes is unknown. No qualities accompany the bases; no much larger clone lies one base away.

The CDR3 regions of human TCRbeta chains were analyzed by immunosequencing. Processing in the source paper ran as follows. TCRs in the repertoires were compared against a reference library of SARS-CoV-2-specific TCRs that had been generated with the MIRA antigen-specificity platform. Breadth was defined as the fraction of unique TCRs that were SARS-CoV-2-associated. Depth was defined as the fraction of total T cells that were SARS-CoV-2-associated. Using the MIRA data, each spike-specific TCR was mapped to the spike region that the TCR reacts to and placed in a CD4 or CD8 class. Log10-transformed breadth and depth values were compared by one-way ANOVA with Sidak's multiple comparisons tests. TCRdb obtained this table from immuneACCESS and retained in-frame rearrangements with V and J assigned. These tables miss some clones; where compared with another copy, unresolved V genes account for less than half of the shortfall, and the remainder is unexplained. V and J calls and clone size follow that table, whereas D and trimming were derived from the DNA. Recorded for this sample are around 110,000 clones; around nine tenths of them occurred a single time. The ten largest clones capture around 1.7% of the sample.

The time point label, read with the paper, signifies: baseline before first vaccination. Vaccinee samples were obtained from the UK trials COV001 and COV002, which included a single-blind randomized controlled phase 2/3 trial of AZD1222 (ChAdOx1 nCoV-19) in healthy adults. For TCRbeta chain sequencing, PBMC samples from trial participants were taken at day 0 and at day 28 after the second dose. There are 14 amino acids in the CDR3, from cysteine to phenylalanine inclusive. Only the CDR3 region is kept as DNA, spanning 42 bases read in frame from base 1. For CDR1 and CDR2, the germline V gene lists ENHRY and SYGVKD. Cut back by 4 bases and 0 bases, the V and J ends lie 9 bases apart. On the study overall, not on this receptor specifically: Conclusions about previously exposed vaccinees are limited because only five or six AZD1222 recipients were SARS-CoV-2 seropositive at baseline. A significant rise in spike-specific TCR breadth and depth was observed after two AZD1222 doses relative to day 0 and relative to MenACWY recipients. The 56-69-year group was small, and its depth increase did not reach significance, likely because of low power. Participants were mostly white British and included more females than males, and it was suggested by the authors that clonal diversity may have been underestimated. Because no day 14 peak-response samples were available, repertoires were characterized only after the peak T cell response. Epitopes outside the regions mutated in the B.1.351 and B.1.1.7 variants were reportedly recognized by nearly half of the unique spike-specific TCRs. Vaccine-associated CD4 TCRs spanned the whole spike protein, with dominant responses in regions 160-218 and 743-854.

The receptor was isolated from an adult in good health. The source material was peripheral blood, sampled on day 0 of AZD1222 vaccination. The receptor chain draws on TRBV10-3 and TRBJ1-1, and possibly TRBD1, on 6 matching bases. The CDR3 region: CAISGGQLNTEAFF. The base sequence is TGTGCCATCAGTGGTGGACAGCTGAACACTGAAGCTTTCTTT.